A single T cell receptor beta chain is shown here with its context. The antigen is not known. The source of the sample is a study of shared clonotypes between healthy human individuals. Study-wide results and caveats: Donors were few, which limited the genetic and exposure-history diversity represented. Clonotypes that were shared across a few donors made up roughly 5.2% of naive CD4 clonotypes. Clonotypes shared by all four sorted-subset donors had higher generation probabilities than non-shared clonotypes.

TCRdb keeps only in-frame clones here, not all; method: immunoSEQ multiplex PCR. The table lists over 2,000,000 clones, roughly 95% of them singletons, with less than 2% in the top ten. The germline gives CDR1 MDHEN, CDR2 SYDVKM. V lost 4 bases and J 5 bases, leaving 21 bases between the germline ends. CDR3 length: 18 amino acids. Naive CD8 populations comprised CD45RO-negative cells positively selected for CCR7, excluding terminally differentiated effector memory CD45RA+ cells. Donors comprised only Caucasian adults living in Nashville, Tennessee. This clonotype originated in a man between 18 and 35 years old in good health. Some clones in this sample may be carry-over from other donors' samples. The material sequenced was naive CD8+ T cells from PBMCs. The gene calls are TRBV28 and TRBJ1-6; D ambiguous. The CDR3 bases are TGTGCCAGCAGTTCCCCACTCGAGACGTTCACAGATAATTCACCCCTCCACTTT. Protein sequence: CASSSPLETFTDNSPLHF. The complete variable domain, with remaining parts taken from reference TRBV28 and TRBJ1-6, reads DVKVTQSSRYLVKRTGEKVFLECVQDMDHENMFWYRQDPGLGLRLIYFSYDVKMKEKGDIPEGYSVSREKKERFSLILESASTNQTSMYLCASSSPLETFTDNSPLHFGNGTRLTVT.